These 28 T cell receptor beta chains came from one sample sequenced in a study of cytomegalovirus exposure and HLA in healthy donors. The study ran its PCR with 60 Vbeta and 13 Jbeta primers. Assay used: immunoSEQ multiplex PCR; TCRdb lists only in-frame clones, some missing. The table records about 180,000 clones, roughly four fifths of them present only once. Input material: PBMCs. These receptors all stem from a male donor in good health and CMV-seronegative.

The chain links TRBV5-1 to TRBJ2-7, with 7 bases identical to TRBD1. The CDR3 has 14 amino acids. V gave up 0 bases and J gave up 4 bases; unmatched junction bases: 4. Germline assignment: CDR1 SGHRS and CDR2 YFSETQ. The CDR3 DNA is TGCGCCAGCAGCTTGGAACAGACAGGGTACGAGCAGTACTTC. This translates into CASSLEQTGYEQYF.

The chain uses TRBV6-5 and TRBJ2-5, with D uncertain. The J call is doubtful: the DNA matches TRBJ2-7 better. The CDR3 has 13 amino acids. In germline, CDR1 is MNHEY, CDR2 SVGAGI. The CDR3 DNA sequence: TGTGCCAGCAGTGCCGTGTCTGCTTACGAGCAGTACTTC. Encoded protein: CASSAVSAYEQYF.

The gene calls are TRBV5-1 and TRBJ2-1; D ambiguous. Germline values: CDR1 SGHRS, CDR2 YFSETQ. The CDR3 is made up of 16 amino acids. The V end was cut by 2 bases, the J end by 2 bases, with 14 bases between. CDR3 nucleotides: TGCGCCAGCAGCTTTTCTGTAGACTTCACCTACAATGAGCAGTTCTTC. The encoded protein is CASSFSVDFTYNEQFF.

V usage is TRBV14 and J usage is TRBJ1-3, with 7 positions matching TRBD1. The germline V gene has CDR1 SGHDN and CDR2 FVKESK. The CDR3 spans 16 residues. With 3 bases clipped from V and 0 bases from J, the junction kept 5 bases outside the gene matches. The CDR3 DNA follows: TGTGCCAGCAGCCAGGGACAGTTTTTCTCTGGAAACACCATATATTTT. Protein product: CASSQGQFFSGNTIYF. Complete variable domain (other parts from reference TRBV14 and TRBJ1-3): EAGVTQFPSHSVIEKGQTVTLRCDPISGHDNLYWYRRVMGKEIKFLLHFVKESKQDESGMPNNRFLAERTGGTYSTLKVQPAELEDSGVYFCASSQGQFFSGNTIYFGEGSWLTVV.

Turning to this clone: Other DNA sequences from this sample encode an identical CDR3 as well. The V gene is TRBV28, the J gene TRBJ1-5; 7 nucleotides agree with TRBD1. With 6 bases clipped from V and 4 bases from J, the junction kept 0 bases outside the gene matches. The CDR3 totals 12 residues. Germline CDR1 reads MDHEN; CDR2 reads SYDVKM. The CDR3 protein is CASRTGNQPQHF. Written as DNA, the CDR3 is TGTGCCAGCAGGACAGGGAATCAGCCCCAGCATTTT. The full variable domain, its missing parts supplied by reference TRBV28 and TRBJ1-5, is DVKVTQSSRYLVKRTGEKVFLECVQDMDHENMFWYRQDPGLGLRLIYFSYDVKMKEKGDIPEGYSVSREKKERFSLILESASTNQTSMYLCASRTGNQPQHFGDGTRLSIL.

This sequence joins TRBV19 and TRBJ2-1, with TRBD1 matching over 8 bases. V trimming: 3 bases; J trimming: 6 bases; junction bases outside the gene matches: 13. This CDR3 contains 17 residues. Germline V gene lookup returns CDR1 LNHDA and CDR2 SQIVND (reference sequence). The CDR3 DNA is TGTGCCAGTAGTATGTTAGTAAGGGACAGGCAAGTCAATGAGCAGTTCTTC. Translating gives CASSMLVRDRQVNEQFF.

V and J are TRBV30 and TRBJ2-6; no clear D gene. The germline gives CDR1 GTSNPN, CDR2 SVGIG (reference sequence). The CDR3 length is 13 residues. The V end lost 4 bases, the J end lost 4 bases, and 8 bases lay between the germline ends. The CDR3 loop is CAWKSRGANVLTF. The CDR3, as DNA: TGTGCCTGGAAGTCGCGCGGGGCCAACGTCCTGACTTTC. The full variable domain, completed using reference TRBV30 and TRBJ2-6, is SQTIHQWPATLVQPVGSPLSLECTVEGTSNPNLYWYRQAAGRGLQLLFYSVGIGQISSEVPQNLSASRPQDRQFILSSKKLLLSDSGFYLCAWKSRGANVLTFGAGSRLTVL.

V usage is TRBV19 and J usage is TRBJ2-3, with TRBD2 matching 11 bases. V was clipped by 4 bases and J by 9 bases; unmatched bases: 6. Looked up from germline, CDR1 is LNHDA and CDR2 is SQIVND (reference sequence). CDR3 length: 14 residues. CDR3 DNA sequence: TGTGCCAGTAGTACGGGACTAGCGGTGGGCACGCAGTATTTT. Encoded protein: CASSTGLAVGTQYF.

The J gene is TRBJ1-2, the V gene TRBV2; no reliable D call. V lost 2 bases to trimming and J lost 2 bases, with 9 bases between them. The CDR3 length is 14 residues. CDR1 and CDR2 (germline): SNHLY, FYNNEI. The CDR3 DNA reads as TGTGCCAGCAGTGAAACGGGGAGGAACTATGGCTACACCTTC. Amino acids: CASSETGRNYGYTF. Full variable domain (rest looked up from reference TRBV2 and TRBJ1-2): EPEVTQTPSHQVTQMGQEVILRCVPISNHLYFYWYRQILGQKVEFLVSFYNNEISEKSEIFDDQFSVERPDGSNFTLKIRSTKLEDSAMYFCASSETGRNYGYTFGSGTRLTVV.

The chain combines TRBV5-4 with TRBJ2-7, with 9 positions matching TRBD1. The length of the CDR3 is 14 residues. The junction had 4 bases not matched to a gene; V was cut back by 4 bases and J by 2 bases. Germline CDR1 reads SGHNT; CDR2 reads YYREEE (reference sequence). Written as DNA, the CDR3 is TGTGCCAGCAGCCGGGACAGGGTCACCTACGAGCAGTACTTC. Translated: CASSRDRVTYEQYF.

The chain employs TRBV6-4 and TRBJ1-2; no reliable D call. There are 15 residues in the CDR3. V was trimmed by 3 bases and J by 0 bases, leaving 11 bases between them. Germline V lookup: CDR1 MRHNA, CDR2 SNTAGT. CDR3 DNA sequence: TGTGCCAGCAGTGAAACGGGTCTTGCTAACTATGGCTACACCTTC. It specifies CASSETGLANYGYTF.

The chain carries TRBV27 and TRBJ1-1; the match to TRBD1 covers 8 bases. Per the germline V gene, CDR1 is MNHEY and CDR2 is SMNVEV (reference sequence). The V and J ends lost 6 bases and 3 bases, in that order; junction bases with no gene match: 9. The CDR3 length is 15 residues. The CDR3 region is CASRLSGGPDTEAFF. CDR3 DNA: TGTGCCAGCAGGCTCTCAGGGGGCCCGGACACTGAAGCTTTCTTT.

This chain connects TRBV9 to TRBJ2-3; TRBD2 is a possible D gene (7 bases). The V gene lost 7 bases and the J gene lost 5 bases, with 14 bases spanning the gap. This CDR3 spans 13 amino acids. The germline CDR1 and CDR2 sequences are SGDLS and YYNGEE. The CDR3 DNA is TGTGCCAGCGGGGGGGGGCGACGAGATACGCAGTATTTT. The encoded protein is CASGGGRRDTQYF. Complete variable domain (other parts from reference TRBV9 and TRBJ2-3): DSGVTQTPKHLITATGQRVTLRCSPRSGDLSVYWYQQSLDQGLQFLIQYYNGEERAKGNILERFSAQQFPDLHSELNLSSLELGDSALYFCASGGGRRDTQYFGPGTRLTVL.

This chain joins TRBV12-5 and TRBJ2-3; D is uncertain. Germline V gene data show CDR1 as LGHNT and CDR2 as FRNRAP. Trimming shortened V by 4 bases and J by 0 bases, and 14 bases separated the two germline ends. The CDR3 has 16 amino acids. The CDR3 loop is CASGYRVDSSTDTQYF. DNA for the CDR3: TGTGCTAGTGGTTATAGAGTCGACTCTAGCACAGATACGCAGTATTTT. Together with reference TRBV12-5 and TRBJ2-3, the CDR3 gives the full variable domain: DARVTQTPRHKVTEMGQEVTMRCQPILGHNTVFWYRQTMMQGLELLAYFRNRAPLDDSGMPKDRFSAEMPDATLATLKIQPSEPRDSAVYFCASGYRVDSSTDTQYFGPGTRLTVL.

The chain has TRBV30 and TRBJ1-5; possible D gene TRBD1, 5 bases. V gave up 0 bases and J gave up 5 bases, with 11 bases separating them. Germline loops: CDR1 GTSNPN, CDR2 SVGIG (reference sequence). The CDR3 length is 14 residues. The CDR3: CAWSVGAGYQPQHF. CDR3 sequence (DNA): TGTGCCTGGAGTGTAGGGGCAGGGTATCAGCCCCAGCATTTT.

In its sample, this clone was seen a few times. The chain is built from TRBV4-3 and TRBJ2-3, with 9 nucleotides matching TRBD1. V was clipped by 4 bases and J by 2 bases; unmatched bases: 7. CDR1 and CDR2 (germline): LGHNA, YSLEER. This CDR3 is built from 16 residues. Written as DNA, the CDR3 is TGCGCCAGCAGCCCTTTCTGGGACAGGGACACAGATACGCAGTATTTT. Translated: CASSPFWDRDTDTQYF.

This chain links TRBV6-4 with TRBJ2-7, with 13 nucleotides matching TRBD2. The CDR3 length is 18 residues. J was trimmed by 3 bases and V by 6 bases; bases with no gene match: 14. The germline gives CDR1 MRHNA, CDR2 SNTAGT. CDR3 DNA sequence: TGTGCCAGCAGCACAGGGACTAGCGGGAAGGTAGTTCGCTACGAGCAGTACTTC. This translates into CASSTGTSGKVVRYEQYF.

This chain uses TRBV6-5 with TRBJ2-7; 9 nucleotides match TRBD1. J gave up 2 bases and V 5 bases, and 7 bases lay outside the gene matches. This CDR3 has 15 residues. CDR1 and CDR2 (germline): MNHEY, SVGAGI. CDR3 residues: CASSPPGQGTYEQYF. The DNA for the CDR3 is TGTGCCAGCAGTCCACCGGGACAGGGTACCTACGAGCAGTACTTC.

The CDR3 loop reads CASSPHPPGEDEQFF. The CDR3 DNA reads as TGTGCCAGCTCACCACACCCCCCTGGGGAGGATGAGCAGTTCTTC. The chain joins TRBV18 to TRBJ2-1, with D tentatively TRBD2 (6 bases). The CDR3 runs 15 residues. CDR1 is KGHSH and CDR2 is LQKENI in the germline V gene. V shed 1 base and J shed 8 bases, with 15 bases lying between them.

The chain links TRBV7-8 to TRBJ1-6, with D possibly being TRBD1 (6 bases). Deletions cut 0 bases from V and 5 bases from J, with 14 bases between. Looked up from germline, CDR1 is SGHVS and CDR2 is FQNEAQ. The CDR3 length is 17 residues. CDR3 residues: CASSLAQGRANNSPLHF. DNA of the CDR3: TGTGCCAGCAGCTTAGCCCAGGGGCGTGCCAATAATTCACCCCTCCACTTT.

This chain joins TRBV7-2 and TRBJ1-4; TRBD1 matches 8 bases. V was pared by 3 bases and J by 8 bases, with 5 bases of the junction left unmatched. The CDR3 totals 14 residues. Germline CDR1 is SGHTA and CDR2 is FQGNSA. CDR3 amino acids: CASSLGQVPEKLFF. The CDR3 bases are TGTGCCAGCAGCTTGGGACAGGTGCCCGAAAAACTGTTTTTT.

The chain joins TRBV6-5 to TRBJ2-5, with D perhaps TRBD2 (5 bases). The J call may not be correct, given that the DNA end is closer to TRBJ2-7. Germline V gives CDR1 MNHEY, CDR2 SVGAGI. The CDR3 is 13 amino acids. The CDR3 sequence: CASSRRGSYEQYF. The CDR3 bases are TGTGCCAGCAGCCGACGGGGATCCTACGAGCAGTACTTC.

This clone was observed a few times. The rearrangement joins TRBV5-1 to TRBJ1-1; D is uncertain. The CDR3 extends over 13 amino acids. Looked up from germline, CDR1 is SGHRS and CDR2 is YFSETQ. Trimming left V 3 bases short and J 7 bases short, with 13 bases between. CDR3 region: CASSSGAGNEAFF. CDR3 in DNA: TGCGCCAGCAGCTCGGGAGCAGGCAATGAAGCTTTCTTT.

The J gene is TRBJ1-1, the V gene TRBV9; no reliable D call. Germline V gene lookup returns CDR1 SGDLS and CDR2 YYNGEE. V was cut by 3 bases and J by 0 bases, with 12 bases left in between. The CDR3 consists of 15 residues. The DNA for the CDR3 is TGTGCCAGCAGCGCAGCCGCGGGTATGAACACTGAAGCTTTCTTT. It is translated as CASSAAAGMNTEAFF.

This clone came up a few times. The V and J genes are TRBV6-6 and TRBJ1-5; D might be TRBD1 (6 bases). Trimming took 6 bases from V and 7 from J, leaving 10 bases between them. The CDR3 is 12 amino acids. Germline V gene sequence: CDR1 MNHNY, CDR2 SVGAGI (reference sequence). The CDR3 region has the DNA TGTGCCAGCAGAACAGGGTCCCAGCCCCAGCATTTT. Its translation: CASRTGSQPQHF.

The chain employs TRBV6-5 and TRBJ1-5, with D maybe TRBD1 (6 bases). CDR3 length: 13 residues. CDR1 is MNHEY, CDR2 SVGAGI, per germline. V was shortened by 6 bases and J by 4 bases, with 10 bases between the two germline ends. CDR3 region: CASSKTGNQPQHF. DNA of the CDR3: TGTGCCAGCAGCAAGACAGGAAATCAGCCCCAGCATTTT.

J is TRBJ1-5 and V is TRBV28, with D perhaps TRBD1 (6 bases). CDR1 MDHEN and CDR2 SYDVKM come from the germline V gene. The CDR3 covers 14 residues. V was clipped by 6 bases and J by 6 bases, with 15 bases between them. The CDR3 DNA sequence: TGTGCCAGCAGGGAGCCCCAGGGGACTCAGCCCCAGCATTTT. Translated, it gives CASREPQGTQPQHF.

The chain uses TRBV4-1 and TRBJ1-1, with no clear D. The CDR3 runs to 15 residues. Germline CDR1 and CDR2: MGHRA and YSYEKL. V lost 4 bases and J 3 bases, leaving 15 bases between the germline ends. Written as DNA, the CDR3 is TGCGCCAGCAGCCTTTACAGAGAAGGTGACACTGAAGCTTTCTTT. As protein: CASSLYREGDTEAFF.